Listed here are 20 T cell receptor beta chains from one sample, sequenced in a study of metastatic and nonmetastatic thyroid tumors. MiXCR reprocessed the PCR reads for TCRdb. The data contain some 26,000 clones, roughly 3.7% of them singletons. The entire patient cohort was treatment-naive prior to thyroid surgery. Sequenced sample: blood. The receptors stem from a male donor with papillary thyroid cancer or a benign thyroid nodule (not recorded which). Some clones in this sample may be carry-over from other donors' samples.

V is TRBV5-1 and J is TRBJ2-7; perhaps TRBD2 as D (5 bases). Germline V lookup: CDR1 SGHRS, CDR2 YFSETQ. Trimming removed 7 bases from V and 2 bases from J, with 19 bases in between. The length of the CDR3 is 15 residues. The CDR3 DNA follows: TGCGCCAGCTCCCGCATTGAGGGTTTGGCCTACGAGCAGTACTTC. As protein: CASSRIEGLAYEQYF. The whole variable domain, remainder taken from reference TRBV5-1 and TRBJ2-7, is KAGVTQTPRYLIKTRGQQVTLSCSPISGHRSVSWYQQTPGQGLQFLFEYFSETQRNKGNFPGRFSGRQFSNSRSEMNVSTLELGDSALYLCASSRIEGLAYEQYFGPGTRLTVT.

With regard to this clone: At one end, the junction sequence differs from germline, possibly due to a read error. J is TRBJ2-3 and V is TRBV6-4; D could derive from TRBD1 or TRBD2 (5 bases each). The CDR3 totals 15 residues. Germline CDR1 and CDR2: MRHNA and SNTAGT. Here the CDR3 DNA reads TGTGCCAGGACGGGATTACTCCGGGGCACATATACGCAGTATTTT. It translates to CARTGLLRGTYTQYF.

The table lists this clone with many counts. This chain joins TRBV15 and TRBJ2-5, with D possibly matching TRBD2 (5 bases). This CDR3 has 14 residues. V was shortened by 1 base and J by 1 base, with 7 bases between the two germline ends. The germline V gene has CDR1 LNHNV and CDR2 YYDKDF (reference sequence). CDR3 sequence: CATSRGGSQETQYF. Here the CDR3 DNA reads TGTGCCACCAGCAGAGGAGGGAGCCAAGAGACCCAGTACTTC.

J is TRBJ1-6 and V is TRBV3-1; perhaps TRBD1 as D (6 bases). V was pared by 3 bases and J by 5 bases, with 14 bases between. This CDR3 contains 16 residues. Germline V gene sequence: CDR1 LGHDT, CDR2 YNNKEL (reference sequence). The CDR3: CASSQSWGANNSPLHF. CDR3 nucleotide sequence: TGTGCCAGCAGCCAGTCTTGGGGGGCTAATAATTCACCCCTCCACTTT.

There are a few counts of this clone. This chain uses TRBV11-2 with TRBJ2-3; TRBD2 matches 9 bases. J was trimmed by 4 bases and V by 0 bases; bases with no gene match: 8. Germline CDR1 is SGHAT and CDR2 is FQNNGV. The CDR3 has 17 residues. CDR3 in DNA: TGTGCCAGCAGCTTAGAGGTTAGCGGGAGTTTTGCAGATACGCAGTATTTT. This translates into CASSLEVSGSFADTQYF.

This clone was found many times. CDR3 loop: CASLRTGVHNEQFF. CDR3 DNA sequence: TGTGCCAGCCTACGGACAGGGGTACACAATGAGCAGTTCTTC. The chain has TRBV5-6 and TRBJ2-1; 9 nucleotides agree with TRBD1. The CDR3 extends over 14 amino acids. Germline V gene sequence: CDR1 SGHDT, CDR2 YYEEEE. After removal of 7 bases from V and 5 bases from J, the junction contained 7 bases not matched to a gene.

The rearrangement joins TRBV5-1 to TRBJ2-7; TRBD2 aligns across 9 bases. Per the germline V gene, CDR1 is SGHRS and CDR2 is YFSETQ. V lost 4 bases to trimming and J lost 1 base; unmatched junction nucleotides: 6. The CDR3 spans 15 residues. CDR3 nucleotide sequence: TGCGCCAGCAGCCCACCGACTAGCGGATCCTACGAGCAGTACTTC. This codes for CASSPPTSGSYEQYF.

The gene calls are TRBV7-3 and TRBJ2-1; TRBD2 matches at 9 bases. Germline CDR1 is SGHTA and CDR2 is FQGTGA. The ends lost 2 bases at V and 6 bases at J; junction bases unmatched: 5. This CDR3 has 15 amino acids. The CDR3 DNA sequence: TGTGCCAGCAGCTTATCGGCGGGAGGGGTCAATGAGCAGTTCTTC. Protein: CASSLSAGGVNEQFF.

In this sample, this clone is medium-sized. The rearrangement uses TRBV28 and TRBJ1-1; TRBD1 might be the D (5 bases). V dropped 6 bases and J dropped 5 bases, with 16 bases sitting between them. CDR1 MDHEN and CDR2 SYDVKM come from the germline V gene. The CDR3 has 14 amino acids. The CDR3: CASSSYGGRTEAFF. CDR3 in DNA: TGTGCCAGCAGCTCCTACGGGGGTCGAACTGAAGCTTTCTTT.

This clone was detected many times. The chain is built from TRBV2 and TRBJ2-3, with D possibly TRBD2 on 6 matching bases. The CDR3 has 16 amino acids. Germline V lookup: CDR1 SNHLY, CDR2 FYNNEI. Trimming shortened V by 4 bases and J by 2 bases, and 16 bases separated the two germline ends. The CDR3 is CASSAHPGTFTDTQYF. The CDR3 nucleotides read TGTGCCAGCAGTGCGCACCCCGGGACTTTCACAGATACGCAGTATTTT.

This clone has ten or more counts. This chain connects TRBV20-1 to TRBJ2-1, with TRBD1 matching 8 bases. This CDR3 contains 14 residues. Germline V gives CDR1 DFQATT, CDR2 SNEGSKA (reference sequence). The trim removed 5 bases at V and 3 bases at J, leaving 6 bases unmatched. The DNA for the CDR3 is TGCAGTGCTCCCCGGGACAGGAACTACAATGAGCAGTTCTTC. It codes for CSAPRDRNYNEQFF.

By proportion, this clone is medium-sized. The chain recombines TRBV19 with TRBJ1-5, with D tentatively TRBD1 (6 bases). CDR1 LNHDA and CDR2 SQIVND come from the germline V gene (reference sequence). The CDR3 spans 15 residues. V was pared by 7 bases and J by 0 bases, with 13 bases between. The CDR3 coding sequence is TGTGCCAGTACCCCAGGACAGCTTAGCAATCAGCCCCAGCATTTT. Its translation: CASTPGQLSNQPQHF.

Ten or more counts support this clone. The chain employs TRBV5-8 and TRBJ2-2, with TRBD1 matching 9 bases. After removal of 2 bases from V and 6 bases from J, the junction contained 14 bases not matched to a gene. The CDR3 runs to 18 residues. Germline-derived CDR1 and CDR2 are SGHTS and YDEGEE. The CDR3 DNA is TGTGCCAGCAGCTTAGCGACCGGGACAGGGAGTCTAGCCGGGGAGCTGTTTTTT. This sequence encodes CASSLATGTGSLAGELFF.

The DNA of the CDR3 is TGTGCCACCAGTGATTACCTGGGGGACACCGGGGAGCTGTTTTTT. Translation: CATSDYLGDTGELFF. This chain joins TRBV24-1 and TRBJ2-2; D is tentatively TRBD1 or TRBD2 (5 bases each). The CDR3 is 15 amino acids. V lost 2 bases, J lost 3 bases, and 9 bases lay in between. Germline CDR1 is KGHDR and CDR2 is SFDVKD.

This clone was observed a handful of times. A much larger clone lies a single base off, so this may be a read error. This CDR3 is CSAKDSRVGGWGCTF. The CDR3, as DNA: TGCAGTGCTAAGGACAGCAGAGTTGGGGGATGGGGCTGCACCTTC. The chain links TRBV20-1 to TRBJ1-2, with D perhaps TRBD1 (6 bases). The CDR3 spans 15 residues. Looked up from germline, CDR1 is DFQATT and CDR2 is SNEGSKA (reference sequence).

The chain combines TRBV6-9 with TRBJ2-5, with 9 positions matching TRBD2. V shed 5 bases, J shed 1 base, and the junction held 5 bases outside the gene matches. The CDR3 length is 15 residues. From germline, CDR1 is MNHGY and CDR2 SVAAGI. The CDR3 nucleotides read TGTGCCAGCAGTGTATTAGCGGGAGCCCAAGAGACCCAGTACTTC. Residues: CASSVLAGAQETQYF.

This clone was found many times. The chain joins TRBV4-1 to TRBJ2-7; 8 bases map to TRBD2. The CDR3 length is 15 residues. V trimming: 4 bases; J trimming: 4 bases; junction bases outside the gene matches: 9. Germline CDR1 and CDR2: MGHRA and YSYEKL. The DNA for the CDR3 is TGCGCCAGCAGCCCGGCGGGCGGGAGGACATACGAGCAGTACTTC. Protein sequence: CASSPAGGRTYEQYF.

This clone appeared many times. This chain connects TRBV11-1 to TRBJ1-1; TRBD1 matches at 9 bases. The germline gives CDR1 SGHAT, CDR2 FQDESV (reference sequence). V shed 4 bases and J 6 bases; nucleotides not matched to a gene: 6. This CDR3 is built from 14 residues. The CDR3 here is CASSSYRGLAEAFF. Written as DNA, the CDR3 is TGTGCCAGCAGCTCTTACAGGGGGCTGGCTGAAGCTTTCTTT.

The chain combines TRBV30 with TRBJ2-2; D may be TRBD1 or TRBD2 (5 bases each). Germline V gene sequence: CDR1 GTSNPN, CDR2 SVGIG (reference sequence). The CDR3 is 14 amino acids. Between the trimmed V and J ends, which lost 1 base and 4 bases, there was a span of 10 bases. The CDR3 sequence is CAWSAAGTTGELFF. The CDR3 coding sequence is TGTGCCTGGAGTGCGGCAGGGACCACCGGGGAGCTGTTTTTT.

The J gene is TRBJ1-2, the V gene TRBV3-1; 9 nucleotides match TRBD1. This CDR3 region has 15 residues. Trimming at V came to 3 bases and at J to 3 bases, leaving 5 bases not matched to a gene. Germline assignment: CDR1 LGHDT and CDR2 YNNKEL (reference sequence). The CDR3 coding sequence is TGTGCCAGCAGCCACGGGGACAGGGCCGACTATGGCTACACCTTC. Amino acid sequence: CASSHGDRADYGYTF.